Listed below are T cell receptor beta chains from one sample, sequenced in a study of Ad26.COV2.S vaccination and SARS-CoV-2 variants. Data came from immunoSEQ multiplex PCR; TCRdb stores just in-frame clones and leaves some out. The data hold 350,000 to 450,000 clones, with about nine tenths observed a single time. The sample here was peripheral blood, taken in a trial of Ad26.COV2.S vaccine versus placebo. These receptors originate from a person aged 18-65 years who received the Ad26.COV2.S COVID-19 vaccine or a placebo. CDR3s include the opening cysteine and the closing phenylalanine or tryptophan.

cdr3_length	v_call	cdr3_aa
14	TRBV3-1/TRBV3-2	CASSQGGGGRGYTF
16	TRBV27	CASSLSWETGREKLFF
14	TRBV6-6	CASAGTGMSYEQYF
15	TRBV6-2/TRBV6-3	CASSYRLRDADEQYF
13	TRBV6-2/TRBV6-3	CASSYSTFLPQHF
13	TRBV7-2	CASSLVIGVGYTF
13	TRBV4-1	CASGLAGQETQYF
13	TRBV7-2	CASSLAWAGELFF
13	TRBV10-2	CASKETGVYGYTF
14	TRBV30	CAWNRGLAKNIQYF
14	TRBV7-7	CASSLQGGQETQYF
17	TRBV7-6	CASSLVPSGGSYNEQFF
14	TRBV11-3	CASSSSGQNTEAFF
14	TRBV28	CASSPRTASYEQYF
13	TRBV6-1	CASSDQSVYEQYF
17	TRBV18	CASSPPGGLKNTGELFF
12	TRBV29-1	CSVRTGGTEAFF
14	TRBV4-3	CASSPGTSILEQFF
17	TRBV9	CASSAHRTGGLTDTQYF
12	TRBV7-9	CASSLGRYEQYF
12	TRBV6-1	CASSEPFYGYTF
13	TRBV5-1	CASSTTGNEKLFF
17	TRBV19	CASSIPPLQGRNSPLHF
15	TRBV6-2/TRBV6-3	CASSYHSMGNTEAFF
16	TRBV4-1	CASSQQGVSSYNEQFF
22	TRBV11-3	CASSLEQPALDRASSSYNEQFF
15	TRBV6-1	CASSDLRDLYNEQFF
14	TRBV19	CASRAGENTGELFF
17	TRBV27	CASSPYTGTGRHNEQFF
15	TRBV11-2	CASSLSGQGTYEQYF
17	TRBV12-5	CASGLALGGSDYNEQFF
16	TRBV7-8	CASSFRLAGNHETQYF